One and the same sample provided the 5 T cell receptor beta chains below, sequenced in a study of tumor and adjacent non-tumor tissue in lung cancer. No cell sorting was done before RNA was extracted from the tissue. The library came from three nested PCR rounds adapted from ARM-PCR protocols. TCRdb used MiXCR to reprocess the multiplex PCR reads, holding one entry per CDR3 protein. The sample has fewer than 120,000 distinct CDR3 sequences; approximately 87% are singletons. Material for sequencing was lung tumor tissue. These receptors were obtained from a man aged 65 to 85 with non-small cell lung cancer.

Turning to this clonotype: The junction shows a germline mismatch at one end, possibly a read error. This chain uses TRBV10-2 with TRBJ2-1, with D possibly matching TRBD2 (5 bases). The V gene's germline CDR1 is WSHSY and CDR2 SAAADI. CDR3 size: 14 residues. CDR3 in DNA: TGCGCCGGCAGTGAGCCTCCACTAGTATATGAGCGGTTCTTC. Protein sequence: CAGSEPPLVYERFF.

With regard to this clonotype: Because the CDR3 is missing its conserved closing phenylalanine or tryptophan, this is likely a read error. The chain carries TRBV11-3 and TRBJ2-7; D is perhaps TRBD2 (6 bases). Germline V gene lookup returns CDR1 SGHNT and CDR2 YENEEA. The CDR3 is 14 amino acids. Trimming took 9 bases from V and 2 from J, leaving 17 bases between them. The CDR3: CASRSMTGAYEQYL. Written as DNA, the CDR3 is TGTGCCAGTAGGTCAATGACGGGAGCCTACGAGCAGTACCTC.

The rearrangement uses TRBV29-1 and TRBJ1-1; 8 bases map to TRBD1. Unmatched junction bases numbered 19, after V lost 3 bases and J lost 13 bases. Per germline, CDR1 SQVTM and CDR2 ANQGSEA. This CDR3 contains 15 residues. CDR3: CSVDWPGGWNTGVFF. In nucleotides, the CDR3 is TGCAGCGTTGATTGGCCAGGGGGCTGGAACACTGGAGTTTTCTTT.

Turning to this clonotype: At one boundary the junction diverges from the germline segment, which might be a read error. The CDR3 here is CASSLFDVYEHYF. The CDR3 DNA sequence: TGTGCCAGCAGCTTGTTTGATGTATACGAGCATTACTTC. The chain has TRBV11-1 and TRBJ2-7; D not certain. In germline, CDR1 is SGHAT, CDR2 FQDESV (reference sequence). There are 13 residues in the CDR3.

On this clonotype itself: Since a much larger clone is just one base distant, this may be a read error. The chain recombines TRBV14 with TRBJ2-5; TRBD1 agrees at 9 bases. The CDR3 spans 13 residues. CDR1 is SGHDN and CDR2 is FVKESK in the germline V gene. The CDR3 loop is CASRGQGLEIQYF. CDR3 coding DNA: TGTGCCAGCAGGGGACAGGGCTTAGAGATCCAGTACTTC.